This TCR beta chain is drawn from a study of blood T cell repertoires in COVID-19. Background on the study: Whether acute or convalescent, the COVID-19 samples came from the United States, Italy and Spain. T cells, B-cell-depleted T cells, or PBMCs supplied cDNA or gDNA.

Per the original data handling: Amplification with reference gene primers provided the estimates of nucleated cell counts. Generated by immunoSEQ multiplex PCR, the TCRdb table keeps only in-frame clones and is missing some. Clonal size and the V and J genes are those of that table, whereas D and trimming came from the DNA. The table includes roughly 48,000 clones, roughly 90% detected once. This receptor was identified in a woman older than 75 with acute or convalescent COVID-19. Sequencing input: peripheral blood.

CDR3 nucleotides: TGTGCCAGTAGCCCCGGGACAGAATATAATTCACCCCTCCACTTT. Residues: CASSPGTEYNSPLHF. The gene calls are TRBV19 and TRBJ1-6; TRBD1 agrees at 7 bases. The germline gives CDR1 LNHDA, CDR2 SQIVND (reference sequence). The J segment lost 4 bases and the V segment lost 6 bases, leaving 6 bases of the junction unmatched. The CDR3 has 15 amino acids.